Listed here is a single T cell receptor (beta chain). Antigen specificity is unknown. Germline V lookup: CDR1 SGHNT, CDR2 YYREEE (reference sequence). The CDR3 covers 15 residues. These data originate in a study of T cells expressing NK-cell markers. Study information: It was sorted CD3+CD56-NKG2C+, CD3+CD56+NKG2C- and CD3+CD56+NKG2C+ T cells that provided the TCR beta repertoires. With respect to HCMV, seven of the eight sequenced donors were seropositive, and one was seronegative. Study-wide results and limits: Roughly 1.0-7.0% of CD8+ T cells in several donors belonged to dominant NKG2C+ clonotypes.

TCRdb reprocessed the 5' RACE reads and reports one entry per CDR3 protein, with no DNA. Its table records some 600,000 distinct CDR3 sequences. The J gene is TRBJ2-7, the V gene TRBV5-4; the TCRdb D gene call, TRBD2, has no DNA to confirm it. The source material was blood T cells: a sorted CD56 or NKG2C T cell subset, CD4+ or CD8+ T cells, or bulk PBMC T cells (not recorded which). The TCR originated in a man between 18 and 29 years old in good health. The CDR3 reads CASSPGTSGNHEQYF.